The rows below give T cell receptor beta chains drawn from one sample of a study of human T cells and chemical hapten exposure. TCRdb reprocessed the RACE reads with MiXCR, giving one entry per CDR3 protein. The sample lists under 300,000 distinct CDR3 sequences; around 7% were seen once. The material was whole blood, obtained in connection with sensitization to the hapten diphenylcyclopropenone (DPC). These receptors all stem from a man between 18 and 35 years old with alopecia areata. Some clones in this sample may be carry-over from other donors' samples. CDR3s include the opening cysteine and the closing phenylalanine or tryptophan. D genes are given only for firm matches. The size entry is marked missing in some rows and otherwise reads once, few, many or a size class.

d_call: NA; clone_size: many; j_call: TRBJ1-2; v_call: TRBV5-1; cdr3_nt: TGCGCCAGCAGCTTGACGACCTATGGCTACACCTTC; cdr3_aa: CASSLTTYGYTF
d_call: NA; clone_size: few; j_call: TRBJ1-2; v_call: TRBV6-1; cdr3_nt: TGTGCCAGCCACCCGGCCGGCTTCGACTATGGCTACACCTTC; cdr3_aa: CASHPAGFDYGYTF
d_call: NA; clone_size: few; j_call: TRBJ1-6; v_call: TRBV20-1; cdr3_nt: TGCAGTGCTAGAGATCGAGGGCTTTCCTATAATTCACCCCTCCACTTT; cdr3_aa: CSARDRGLSYNSPLHF
d_call: NA; clone_size: NA; j_call: TRBJ2-1; v_call: TRBV7-2; cdr3_nt: TGTGCCAGCAGCTTAATAAGGGACTCTCGAGCCAATGAGCAGTTCTTC; cdr3_aa: CASSLIRDSRANEQFF
d_call: NA; clone_size: NA; j_call: TRBJ1-1; v_call: TRBV18; cdr3_nt: TGTGCCAGCTCACTAAGCGACGGTAACACTGAAGCTTTCTTT; cdr3_aa: CASSLSDGNTEAFF
d_call: NA; clone_size: few; j_call: TRBJ1-5; v_call: TRBV2; cdr3_nt: TGTGCCAGCAGTGAAATAGAGCGGCAAGATACGCCCCAGCATTTT; cdr3_aa: CASSEIERQDTPQHF
d_call: NA; clone_size: NA; j_call: TRBJ1-4; v_call: TRBV27; cdr3_nt: TGTGCCAGCAGTTCCGGGTCTCGGCTCTTTAATGAAAAACTGTTTTTT; cdr3_aa: CASSSGSRLFNEKLFF
d_call: NA; clone_size: NA; j_call: TRBJ1-2; v_call: TRBV28; cdr3_nt: TGTGCCAGCACCCTAGGGCAGGGTGGCTATGGCTACACCTTC; cdr3_aa: CASTLGQGGYGYTF
d_call: NA; clone_size: NA; j_call: TRBJ2-5; v_call: TRBV6-1; cdr3_nt: TGTGCCAGCAGTGAAAACACAGGCCCGGAGACCCAGTACTTC; cdr3_aa: CASSENTGPETQYF
d_call: NA; clone_size: few; j_call: TRBJ1-1; v_call: TRBV20-1; cdr3_nt: TGCAGTGCTAGAGATGGTGGGGACACTGAAGCTTTCTTT; cdr3_aa: CSARDGGDTEAFF
d_call: NA; clone_size: few; j_call: TRBJ2-2; v_call: TRBV12-3/TRBV12-4; cdr3_nt: TGTGCCAGCAGTTTAGGTTCGCTGCTTAACACCGGGGAGCTGTTTTTT; cdr3_aa: CASSLGSLLNTGELFF
d_call: TRBD1; clone_size: many; j_call: TRBJ2-2; v_call: TRBV7-8; cdr3_nt: TGTGCCAGCAGCTTAGCCCCAGGGGGCGCCGTGAACACCGGGGAGCTGTTTTTT; cdr3_aa: CASSLAPGGAVNTGELFF
d_call: NA; clone_size: NA; j_call: TRBJ1-4; v_call: TRBV28; cdr3_nt: TGTGCCAGCAGCCCCGTCGGGACCAGTAATGAAAAACTGTTTTTT; cdr3_aa: CASSPVGTSNEKLFF
d_call: NA; clone_size: NA; j_call: TRBJ2-1; v_call: TRBV5-5; cdr3_nt: TGTGCCAGCAGCTTGTATGGGCAGGGTGCGGAGTTCTTC; cdr3_aa: CASSLYGQGAEFF
d_call: NA; clone_size: few; j_call: TRBJ1-4; v_call: TRBV6-6; cdr3_nt: TGTGCCAGCAGTTACTCGACGAGAAATGAAAAACTGTTTTTT; cdr3_aa: CASSYSTRNEKLFF
d_call: NA; clone_size: few; j_call: TRBJ1-5; v_call: TRBV28; cdr3_nt: TGTGCCAGCACAATCGCCCCGGGGGCAGTCGGCAATCAGCCCCAGCATTTT; cdr3_aa: CASTIAPGAVGNQPQHF
d_call: NA; clone_size: few; j_call: TRBJ2-6; v_call: TRBV10-3; cdr3_nt: TGTGCCATCAGTTCGGACAGCCACTCTGGGGCCAACGTCCTGACTTTC; cdr3_aa: CAISSDSHSGANVLTF
d_call: NA; clone_size: few; j_call: TRBJ1-5; v_call: TRBV9; cdr3_nt: TGTGCCAGCAGCGTCGAAGGTCAGGGTCAGCCCCAGCATTTT; cdr3_aa: CASSVEGQGQPQHF
d_call: NA; clone_size: many; j_call: TRBJ2-3; v_call: TRBV5-5; cdr3_nt: TGTGCCAGCATCGAGGTCTGGGGCAGGAACACAGATACGCAGTATTTT; cdr3_aa: CASIEVWGRNTDTQYF
d_call: TRBD1; clone_size: many; j_call: TRBJ1-4; v_call: TRBV15; cdr3_nt: TGTGCCACCAGCAGGATACAGGGGGCCGACCACAGATCAACTAATGAAAAACTGTTTTTT; cdr3_aa: CATSRIQGADHRSTNEKLFF
d_call: NA; clone_size: few; j_call: TRBJ2-1; v_call: TRBV6-5; cdr3_nt: TGTGCCAGCAGACGGCGGACAGTCCTTTACAATGAGCAGTTCTTC; cdr3_aa: CASRRRTVLYNEQFF
d_call: TRBD1; clone_size: few; j_call: TRBJ2-2; v_call: TRBV9; cdr3_nt: TGTGCCAGCAGCCCTAGACAGGGGCGGAACACCGGGGAGCTGTTTTTT; cdr3_aa: CASSPRQGRNTGELFF
d_call: TRBD1; clone_size: many; j_call: TRBJ2-3; v_call: TRBV5-1; cdr3_nt: TGCGCCAGCAGGACGACAGGGATCAGCACAGATACGCAGTATTTT; cdr3_aa: CASRTTGISTDTQYF
d_call: TRBD1; clone_size: few; j_call: TRBJ1-1; v_call: TRBV12-3/TRBV12-4; cdr3_nt: TGTGCCAGCAGTTTCCGACCGCTGAGACAGGGCGGCACTGAAGCTTTCTTT; cdr3_aa: CASSFRPLRQGGTEAFF
d_call: NA; clone_size: few; j_call: TRBJ2-5; v_call: TRBV20-1; cdr3_nt: TGCAGTGCTAGACTGGCTGGGATGGAGACCCAGTACTTC; cdr3_aa: CSARLAGMETQYF
d_call: NA; clone_size: NA; j_call: TRBJ2-3; v_call: TRBV12-3/TRBV12-4; cdr3_nt: TGTGCCAGCAGTTTCCTTTGGGGGAGCACAGATACGCAGTATTTT; cdr3_aa: CASSFLWGSTDTQYF
d_call: TRBD2; clone_size: many; j_call: TRBJ2-3; v_call: TRBV18; cdr3_nt: TGTGCCAGCTCACCGACTAGCGGTATCACAGATACGCAGTATTTT; cdr3_aa: CASSPTSGITDTQYF
d_call: NA; clone_size: NA; j_call: TRBJ1-2; v_call: TRBV24-1; cdr3_nt: TGTGCCACCAGGGCGGGATGGGGTGGCTACACCTTC; cdr3_aa: CATRAGWGGYTF
d_call: NA; clone_size: many; j_call: TRBJ2-7; v_call: TRBV28; cdr3_nt: TGTGCCAGCAGTTTAAGGAATGAGCAGTACTTC; cdr3_aa: CASSLRNEQYF